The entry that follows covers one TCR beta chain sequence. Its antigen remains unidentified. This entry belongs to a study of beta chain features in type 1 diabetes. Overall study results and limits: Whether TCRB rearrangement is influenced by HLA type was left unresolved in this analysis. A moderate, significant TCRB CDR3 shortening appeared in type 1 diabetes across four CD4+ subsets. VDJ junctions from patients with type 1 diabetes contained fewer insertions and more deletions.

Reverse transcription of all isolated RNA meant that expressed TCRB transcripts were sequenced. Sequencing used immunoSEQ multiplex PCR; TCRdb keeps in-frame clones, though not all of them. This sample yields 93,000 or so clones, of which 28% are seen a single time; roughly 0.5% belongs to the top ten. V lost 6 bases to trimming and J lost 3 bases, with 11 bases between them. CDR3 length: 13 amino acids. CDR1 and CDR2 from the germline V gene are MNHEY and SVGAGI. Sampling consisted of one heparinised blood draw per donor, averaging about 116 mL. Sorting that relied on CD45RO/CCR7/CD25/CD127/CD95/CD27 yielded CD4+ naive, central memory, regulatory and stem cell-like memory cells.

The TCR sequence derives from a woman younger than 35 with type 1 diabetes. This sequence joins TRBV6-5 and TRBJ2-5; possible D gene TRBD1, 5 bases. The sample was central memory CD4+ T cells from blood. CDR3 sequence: CASSLRQKETQYF. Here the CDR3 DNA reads TGTGCCAGCAGCCTCCGACAGAAAGAGACCCAGTACTTC.